The 11 T cell receptor beta chains listed next were all sequenced from one sample in a study of early T cells in non-severe SARS-CoV-2 infection. TCRdb recomputed calls from the 5' RACE reads with MiXCR, one row per CDR3 protein. The sample has under 70,000 distinct CDR3 sequences, less than 5% seen once. Sequencing was carried out using whole blood. These receptors were taken from an adult who was a healthcare worker with PCR-confirmed SARS-CoV-2 infection or an uninfected control (not recorded which).

This clonotype was detected a few times. This rearrangement joins TRBV4-3 to TRBJ2-3; D is undetermined. The CDR3 consists of 13 residues. V was clipped by 0 bases and J by 6 bases, with 7 bases between them. Germline loops: CDR1 LGHNA, CDR2 YSLEER. For the CDR3, the DNA is TGCGCCAGCAGCCAAGAACGGTGGGATACGCAGTATTTT. Translated, it gives CASSQERWDTQYF.

This clonotype was seen ten or more times. The chain joins TRBV29-1 to TRBJ1-2; D unclear. V was cut by 5 bases and J by 8 bases, with 12 bases left in between. The germline V gene has CDR1 SQVTM and CDR2 ANQGSEA. The CDR3 extends over 11 amino acids. This chain's CDR3 is CSVLSSEGYTF. The CDR3 DNA follows: TGCAGCGTTCTCTCCTCGGAAGGCTACACCTTC.

This clonotype occurred many times. V and J are TRBV6-2 or TRBV6-3 and TRBJ2-3; 10 bases fit TRBD2. The CDR3 runs to 13 residues. CDR1 is MNHEY and CDR2 is SVGEGT in the germline V gene. V dropped 9 bases and J dropped 1; count of bases not matched to a gene: 1. The CDR3 DNA sequence: TGTGCCAGTGGACTAGCGGGCACAGATACGCAGTATTTT. Its protein is CASGLAGTDTQYF.

In regard to this clonotype: The junction departs from germline at one end; a sequencing error may be responsible. J is TRBJ2-1 and V is TRBV11-2; D remains ambiguous. There are 14 residues in the CDR3. Germline CDR1 reads SGHAT; CDR2 reads FQNNGV. CDR3 amino acids: CASSLDGAYNGQFF. The DNA of the CDR3 is TGTGCCAGCAGCTTAGACGGTGCTTACAATGGGCAGTTCTTC.

This clonotype has more than one count but fewer than ten. Relative to the germline gene, one junction end is altered; a read error may explain this. The chain recombines TRBV7-2 with TRBJ2-4; 9 bases line up with TRBD2. Per germline, CDR1 SGHTA and CDR2 FQGNSA. This CDR3 has 17 residues. The CDR3 is CASSLVRAGGSKDIQYF. CDR3 in DNA: TGTGCCAGCAGCTTAGTCCGAGCGGGAGGCAGCAAAGACATTCAGTACTTC. Drawing the rest from reference TRBV7-2 and TRBJ2-4, the complete variable domain is GAGVSQSPSNKVTEKGKDVELRCDPISGHTALYWYRQSLGQGLEFLIYFQGNSAPDKSGLPSDRFSAERTGGSVSTLTIQRTQQEDSAVYLCASSLVRAGGSKDIQYFGAGTRLSVL.

This clonotype showed up just a few times. The V call is TRBV30, the J call TRBJ2-2; D possibly uses TRBD1 or TRBD2 (5 bases each). V gave up 8 bases and J gave up 0 bases, with 13 bases separating them. Germline V gene lookup returns CDR1 GTSNPN and CDR2 SVGIG (reference sequence). The CDR3 covers 14 residues. The CDR3 nucleotides read TGTGCCGGGCTAGGGACGGCGAACACCGGGGAGCTGTTTTTT. Its translation: CAGLGTANTGELFF.

Regarding this clonotype: A read error may explain this, as a much larger clone is one base away. This chain connects TRBV6-2 or TRBV6-3 to TRBJ2-6; a weak D match, TRBD1 (5 bases). CDR1 and CDR2 from the germline V gene are MNHEY and SVGEGT. The CDR3 loop spans 16 amino acids. The V gene lost 2 bases and the J gene lost 5 bases, with 13 bases spanning the gap. Written as DNA, the CDR3 is TGTGCCAGCAGTTACCCCAGGGTAACTAGGGCCAACGTCCTGACTTTC. As protein: CASSYPRVTRANVLTF.

This clonotype was recorded many times. The rearrangement links TRBV20-1 to TRBJ2-1; D gene uncertain. Trimming stripped 6 bases from V and 4 bases from J, with 10 bases between. Germline-derived CDR1 and CDR2 are DFQATT and SNEGSKA (reference sequence). CDR3 length: 12 amino acids. In DNA, the CDR3 is TGCAGTGCCCTGCCCGAATACAATGAGCAGTTCTTC. The encoded protein is CSALPEYNEQFF.

The chain links TRBV28 to TRBJ1-4; 7 nucleotides agree with TRBD1. V was pared by 4 bases and J by 4 bases, with 12 bases of the junction left unmatched. CDR3 size: 17 residues. Germline V CDR1 and CDR2: MDHEN, SYDVKM. CDR3 protein: CASSSNGPGQSNEKLFF. The CDR3 DNA reads TGTGCCAGCAGTTCGAACGGACCGGGACAGAGTAATGAAAAACTGTTTTTT.

The rearrangement links TRBV28 to TRBJ2-5; 7 bases line up with TRBD2. The germline CDR1 and CDR2 sequences are MDHEN and SYDVKM. The J segment lost 5 bases and the V segment lost 5 bases, leaving 8 bases of the junction unmatched. The CDR3 extends over 14 amino acids. In DNA, the CDR3 is TGTGCCAGCAGTCTCCCGCGGGAGCTGGAGACCCAGTACTTC. This codes for CASSLPRELETQYF.

This clonotype was detected many times. This chain uses TRBV24-1 with TRBJ1-1, with a weak D call TRBD1 (5 bases). Trimming took off 3 bases at V and 9 bases at J, with 10 bases between the two ends. Germline CDR1 KGHDR, CDR2 SFDVKD. The CDR3 has 12 residues. Here the CDR3 reads CATSDATDQAFF. CDR3 nucleotides: TGTGCCACCAGTGATGCGACAGACCAAGCTTTCTTT.